These 20 T cell receptor beta chains were sequenced from one sample in a study of T cells in Graves' hyperthyroidism and ophthalmopathy. TCR beta CDR3 sequences were amplified from RNA transcripts. Using the HTBI primer set, a first-round RT-PCR was run on the TCR CDR3. From the multiplex PCR reads, TCRdb called clonotypes with MiXCR, one entry per CDR3 protein. The sample has roughly 570,000 distinct CDR3 sequences; under 60% are singletons. Sample: peripheral blood or thyroid tissue (not recorded which). The receptors were gathered from a woman aged 18-35 years with Graves' hyperthyroidism.

This clonotype was counted only a few times. The rearrangement uses TRBV29-1 and TRBJ2-2; 10 nucleotides match TRBD2. There are 14 residues in the CDR3. CDR1 is SQVTM and CDR2 is ANQGSEA in the germline V gene. V shed 4 bases and J 5 bases; nucleotides not matched to a gene: 4. CDR3 in amino acids: CSVVSSGSTGELFF. DNA for the CDR3: TGCAGCGTTGTGTCTAGCGGGAGTACCGGGGAGCTGTTTTTT.

This clonotype was counted many times. The rearrangement uses TRBV20-1 and TRBJ1-5; a weak D match, TRBD1 (5 bases). V was clipped by 2 bases and J by 0 bases, with 11 bases between them. The CDR3 loop spans 15 amino acids. From germline, CDR1 is DFQATT and CDR2 SNEGSKA (reference sequence). Written as DNA, the CDR3 is TGCAGTGCTAGAAGGGTGGGGCATAGCAATCAGCCCCAGCATTTT. Translating gives CSARRVGHSNQPQHF.

The V and J genes are TRBV7-6 and TRBJ1-2, with TRBD1 matching 7 bases. The CDR3 is made up of 15 amino acids. The germline CDR1 and CDR2 sequences are SGHVS and FNYEAQ. After removal of 1 base from V and 7 bases from J, the junction contained 9 bases not matched to a gene. In DNA, the CDR3 is TGTGCCAGCAGCTTAGGTCCCGACAGGGAGGGTGGCTACACCTTC. Its protein product is CASSLGPDREGGYTF.

The gene calls are TRBV7-6 and TRBJ2-7, with 12 bases identical to TRBD2. Germline assignment: CDR1 SGHVS and CDR2 FNYEAQ. This CDR3 region has 18 residues. V lost 1 base, J lost 7 bases, and 14 bases stayed unmatched. The CDR3 sequence is CASSLDGLAGSPYNEQYF. The CDR3 DNA reads as TGTGCCAGCAGCTTAGACGGACTAGCGGGATCGCCCTACAATGAGCAGTACTTC. The complete variable domain, with remaining parts taken from reference TRBV7-6 and TRBJ2-7, reads GAGVSQSPRYKVTKRGQDVALRCDPISGHVSLYWYRQALGQGPEFLTYFNYEAQQDKSGLPNDRFSAERPEGSISTLTIQRTEQRDSAMYRCASSLDGLAGSPYNEQYFGPGTRLTVT.

This clonotype has at least ten counts. The V gene is TRBV4-3, the J gene TRBJ2-6; maybe TRBD2 (5 bases). CDR1 is LGHNA, CDR2 YSLEER, per germline. The germline V and J ends were trimmed by 0 bases and 0 bases, with 15 bases remaining between them. CDR3 length equals 19 residues. The CDR3 region is CASSQDHQRSFSGANVLTF. In nucleotides, the CDR3 is TGCGCCAGCAGCCAAGATCACCAGCGGAGTTTCTCTGGGGCCAACGTCCTGACTTTC.

This clonotype has a count of ten or more. The chain uses TRBV20-1 and TRBJ1-1, with D possibly TRBD1 on 6 matching bases. This CDR3 region has 13 residues. Per the germline V gene, CDR1 is DFQATT and CDR2 is SNEGSKA (reference sequence). The ends were cut back, 6 bases at V and 0 bases at J, with 11 bases in the middle. CDR3 DNA: TGCAGTGCCACACAGGGCGTGAACACTGAAGCTTTCTTT. Translation: CSATQGVNTEAFF.

The chain recombines TRBV7-9 with TRBJ2-7; D is possibly TRBD1 (5 bases). The CDR3 is made up of 15 amino acids. V gave up 3 bases and J gave up 4 bases, with 16 bases separating them. Germline V CDR1 and CDR2: SEHNR, FQNEAQ (reference sequence). The CDR3 region has the DNA TGTGCCAGCAGCTTTAGCAGAAGGGGTCGATACGAGCAGTACTTC. This sequence encodes CASSFSRRGRYEQYF.

This clonotype was observed a handful of times. V is TRBV10-2 and J is TRBJ2-3; a possible D gene is TRBD2 (5 bases). Trimming removed 3 bases at V and 2 bases at J, with 15 bases between. Germline CDR1 is WSHSY and CDR2 is SAAADI. This CDR3 contains 16 residues. The CDR3 protein is CASSEGFSDNTDTQYF. CDR3 in DNA: TGCGCCAGCAGTGAAGGTTTTAGCGATAACACAGATACGCAGTATTTT.

This clonotype was observed once. CDR3 in DNA: TGCAGCGTAGACGGGAGTAGATTGGAGACCCAGTACTTC. Translation gives CSVDGSRLETQYF. The chain employs TRBV29-1 and TRBJ2-5; D is possibly TRBD2 (6 bases). CDR1 and CDR2 (germline): SQVTM, ANQGSEA. CDR3 size: 13 residues. V was clipped by 6 bases and J by 5 bases, with 16 bases between them.

This clonotype showed up many times. The genes are TRBV11-3 and TRBJ1-1; perhaps TRBD1 as D (5 bases). Germline assignment: CDR1 SGHNT and CDR2 YENEEA. The length of the CDR3 is 13 residues. V shed 3 bases and J shed 6 bases, with 11 bases lying between them. The chain's CDR3 is CASSFEGEAEAFF. In DNA form, the CDR3 reads TGTGCCAGCAGCTTCGAAGGGGAGGCTGAAGCTTTCTTT.

This clonotype occurred many times. The V and J genes are TRBV24-1 and TRBJ2-7, with a tentative D call TRBD1 (6 bases). V was clipped by 2 bases and J by 0 bases, with 10 bases between them. CDR1 KGHDR and CDR2 SFDVKD come from the germline V gene. The CDR3 extends over 15 amino acids. The CDR3 loop is CATSDSGTLSYEQYF. The CDR3 bases are TGTGCCACCAGTGATTCCGGGACACTCTCCTACGAGCAGTACTTC.

The chain is built from TRBV27 and TRBJ1-5; a possible D gene is TRBD1 (5 bases). Trimming shortened V by 6 bases and J by 11 bases, and 8 bases separated the two germline ends. This CDR3 spans 10 amino acids. The germline V gene has CDR1 MNHEY and CDR2 SMNVEV (reference sequence). This chain's CDR3 is CASRGETQHF. The CDR3 nucleotides are TGTGCCAGCAGAGGGGAGACCCAGCATTTT.

This clonotype has a handful of counts. The rearrangement links TRBV16 to TRBJ1-2; D is ambiguous. The CDR3 length is 15 residues. Trimming removed 2 bases at V and 0 bases at J, with 10 bases between. Germline CDR1 reads KGHSY; CDR2 reads FQNENV. The CDR3 coding sequence is TGTGCCAGCAGCCAAGGACTGGACGCTAACTATGGCTACACCTTC. Its translation is CASSQGLDANYGYTF.

This chain connects TRBV2 to TRBJ2-1; the D is unclear. The CDR3 runs to 11 residues. The germline gives CDR1 SNHLY, CDR2 FYNNEI. Trimming cost V 7 bases and J 8 bases, with 9 bases left between them. The CDR3 region is CASNRGDEQFF. The CDR3 nucleotides read TGTGCCAGCAATCGTGGGGATGAGCAGTTCTTC.

In this sample, this clonotype turned up many times. A much larger clone sits a single nucleotide away, making a read error possible. The V and J genes are TRBV2 and TRBJ1-1, with a possible D match to TRBD1 (5 bases). V dropped 11 bases and J dropped 7 bases, with 14 bases sitting between them. Germline V CDR1 and CDR2: SNHLY, FYNNEI. There are 11 residues in the CDR3. CDR3 DNA: TGTGCCGGCGAGGGGAGGCTTGAAGCTTTCTTT. This sequence encodes CAGEGRLEAFF.

This clonotype has ten or more counts. V and J are TRBV20-1 and TRBJ2-5; 13 bases agree with TRBD2. The junction had 10 bases not matched to a gene; V was cut back by 1 base and J by 5 bases. The CDR3 is 17 residues long. The germline gives CDR1 DFQATT, CDR2 SNEGSKA (reference sequence). CDR3 nucleotide sequence: TGCAGTGCTAGAGCTGGACTAGCGGGAGTGAGGAGCGAGACCCAGTACTTC. Translated, it gives CSARAGLAGVRSETQYF.

This clonotype was seen at least ten times. This sequence joins TRBV20-1 and TRBJ2-5, with a tentative D call TRBD2 (5 bases). V dropped 7 bases and J dropped 5 bases, with 11 bases sitting between them. Germline V gives CDR1 DFQATT, CDR2 SNEGSKA (reference sequence). The CDR3 is made up of 11 amino acids. CDR3 DNA: TGCAGTGTTCGGAGGTGGGAGACCCAGTACTTC. Amino acids: CSVRRWETQYF.

The V call is TRBV12-3 or TRBV12-4, the J call TRBJ1-5, with D possibly being TRBD1 (6 bases). With 7 bases removed from V and 2 bases from J, the gap between germline ends came to 12 bases. This CDR3 has 14 residues. CDR3 sequence: CASKDSLRNQPQHF. The CDR3 nucleotides read TGTGCCAGCAAGGACAGTTTGCGCAATCAGCCCCAGCATTTT.

CDR3 region: CASSRQGASATGQYF. CDR3 coding DNA: TGTGCCAGCTCTCGACAGGGGGCGTCCGCTACGGGGCAGTACTTC. This chain links TRBV6-6 with TRBJ2-7; 10 positions match TRBD1. The CDR3 runs 15 residues. Germline CDR1 MNHNY, CDR2 SVGAGI (reference sequence). V lost 8 bases and J lost 9; bases outside the gene matches: 16.

This clonotype was detected only a few times. This chain uses TRBV29-1 with TRBJ2-5, with 10 nucleotides matching TRBD2. This CDR3 spans 13 amino acids. Germline CDR1 reads SQVTM; CDR2 reads ANQGSEA. The junction had 5 bases not matched to a gene; V was cut back by 5 bases and J by 5 bases. The CDR3 spells CSVHLGLAETQYF. Written as DNA, the CDR3 is TGCAGCGTTCACCTGGGACTAGCGGAGACCCAGTACTTC.